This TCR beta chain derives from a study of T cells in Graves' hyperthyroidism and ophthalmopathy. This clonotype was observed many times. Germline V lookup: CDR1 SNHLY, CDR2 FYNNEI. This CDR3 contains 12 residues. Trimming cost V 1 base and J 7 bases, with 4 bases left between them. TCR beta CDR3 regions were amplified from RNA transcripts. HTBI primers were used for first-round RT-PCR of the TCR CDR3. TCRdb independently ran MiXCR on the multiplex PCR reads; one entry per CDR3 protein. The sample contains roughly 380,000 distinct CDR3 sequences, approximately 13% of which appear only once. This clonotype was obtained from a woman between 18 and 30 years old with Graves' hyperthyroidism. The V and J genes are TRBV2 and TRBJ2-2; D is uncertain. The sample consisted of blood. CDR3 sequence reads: CASSEDSGELFF. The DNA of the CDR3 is TGTGCCAGCAGTGAAGACAGCGGGGAGCTGTTTTTT.